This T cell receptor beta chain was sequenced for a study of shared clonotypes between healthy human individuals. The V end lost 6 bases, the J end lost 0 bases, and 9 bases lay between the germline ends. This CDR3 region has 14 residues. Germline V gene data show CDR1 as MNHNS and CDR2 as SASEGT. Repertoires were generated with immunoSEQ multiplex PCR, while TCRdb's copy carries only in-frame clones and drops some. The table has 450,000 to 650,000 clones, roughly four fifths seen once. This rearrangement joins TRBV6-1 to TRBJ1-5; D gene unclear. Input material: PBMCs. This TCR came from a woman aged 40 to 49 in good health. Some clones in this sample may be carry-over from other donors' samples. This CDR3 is CASSSGFSNQPQHF. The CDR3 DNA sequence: TGTGCCAGCAGCTCAGGATTTAGCAATCAGCCCCAGCATTTT.